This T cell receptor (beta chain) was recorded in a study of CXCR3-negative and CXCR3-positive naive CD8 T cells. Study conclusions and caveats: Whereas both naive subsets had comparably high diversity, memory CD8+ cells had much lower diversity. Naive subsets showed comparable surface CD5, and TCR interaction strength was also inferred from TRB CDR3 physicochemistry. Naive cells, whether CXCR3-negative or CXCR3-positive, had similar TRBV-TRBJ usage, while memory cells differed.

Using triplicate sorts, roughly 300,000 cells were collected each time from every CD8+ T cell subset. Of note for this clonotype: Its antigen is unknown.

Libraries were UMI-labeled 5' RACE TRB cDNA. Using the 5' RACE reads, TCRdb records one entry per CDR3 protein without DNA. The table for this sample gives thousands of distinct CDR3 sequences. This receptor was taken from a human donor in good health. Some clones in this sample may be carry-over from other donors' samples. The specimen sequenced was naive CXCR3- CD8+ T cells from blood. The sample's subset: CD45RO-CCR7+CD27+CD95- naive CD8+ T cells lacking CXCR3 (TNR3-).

The CDR3 region is CASGLVHTLGFNSPLHF. This sequence joins TRBV12-5 and TRBJ1-6. The CDR3 totals 17 residues. Germline loops: CDR1 LGHNT, CDR2 FRNRAP.